The 30 T cell receptor beta chains listed next were all sequenced from one sample in a study of shared clonotypes between healthy human individuals. The method was immunoSEQ multiplex PCR; TCRdb's version includes in-frame clones alone and lacks a portion of them. Among roughly 2,000,000 clones listed, 90% to 95% were seen once. Only CD45RO-negative cells positively selected for CCR7 counted as naive CD8 cells, so terminally differentiated effector memory CD45RA+ cells were excluded. Sample: naive CD8+ T cells from PBMCs. The origin of the receptors is a man aged 18 to 30 in good health. Some clones in this sample may be carry-over from other donors' samples.

The V and J genes are TRBV11-2 and TRBJ2-7, with D unclear. The V gene's germline CDR1 is SGHAT and CDR2 FQNNGV. The length of the CDR3 is 15 residues. V was trimmed by 1 base and J by 3 bases, leaving 13 bases between them. The CDR3 nucleotides are TGTGCCAGCAGCTTAGGGGTGGGAAGGATCTACGAGCAGTACTTC. This gives the protein CASSLGVGRIYEQYF.

This clone was seen once. Other nucleotide sequences in the sample specify the same CDR3. This rearrangement joins TRBV29-1 to TRBJ2-3; tentatively, D is TRBD1 or TRBD2 (5 bases each). The V end lost 4 bases, the J end lost 1 base, and 9 bases lay between the germline ends. Germline V gene sequence: CDR1 SQVTM, CDR2 ANQGSEA. This CDR3 is built from 13 residues. This CDR3 is CSVVGGGTDTQYF. The CDR3 nucleotides read TGCAGCGTTGTTGGGGGTGGCACAGATACGCAGTATTTT.

The rearrangement links TRBV29-1 to TRBJ2-4; 7 bases are a match to TRBD2. The CDR3 is 14 amino acids. Germline V gene data show CDR1 as SQVTM and CDR2 as ANQGSEA. V shed 5 bases and J 0 bases; nucleotides not matched to a gene: 4. The DNA of the CDR3 is TGCAGCGTTTGGGGAGGGGAAGCCAAAAACATTCAGTACTTC. It is translated as CSVWGGEAKNIQYF.

This sequence joins TRBV28 and TRBJ1-1; D is undetermined. The V and J ends lost 3 bases and 0 bases respectively, with 11 bases between them. Germline lookup yields CDR1 MDHEN and CDR2 SYDVKM. This CDR3 spans 15 amino acids. DNA for the CDR3: TGTGCCAGCAGTTTTTTGAACGGAATGAACACTGAAGCTTTCTTT. Translated: CASSFLNGMNTEAFF.

The table lists this clone with a count of one. The rearrangement links TRBV14 to TRBJ2-6; D unclear. The V end was cut by 1 base, the J end by 0 bases, with 4 bases between. CDR1 SGHDN and CDR2 FVKESK come from the germline V gene. The CDR3 consists of 15 residues. CDR3 residues: CASSQVNSGANVLTF. DNA of the CDR3: TGTGCCAGCAGCCAAGTCAACTCTGGGGCCAACGTCCTGACTTTC. Combining the CDR3 with reference TRBV14 and TRBJ2-6 gives the whole variable domain EAGVTQFPSHSVIEKGQTVTLRCDPISGHDNLYWYRRVMGKEIKFLLHFVKESKQDESGMPNNRFLAERTGGTYSTLKVQPAELEDSGVYFCASSQVNSGANVLTFGAGSRLTVL.

The CDR3 loop reads CASSFGGSFSYEQYF. The CDR3 DNA reads as TGTGCCAGCAGTTTCGGCGGGAGTTTCTCCTACGAGCAGTACTTC. The chain carries TRBV28 and TRBJ2-7, with 7 positions matching TRBD2. CDR1 and CDR2 from the germline V gene are MDHEN and SYDVKM. V gave up 3 bases and J gave up 0 bases; unmatched junction bases: 5. This CDR3 region has 15 residues.

This rearrangement joins TRBV9 to TRBJ2-1; 7 nucleotides line up with TRBD2. Germline V gene data show CDR1 as SGDLS and CDR2 as YYNGEE. CDR3 length: 15 residues. V gave up 2 bases and J gave up 6 bases; unmatched junction bases: 8. The CDR3 region has the DNA TGTGCCAGCAGCGTGGGCGGGGGAACGCTCAATGAGCAGTTCTTC. Translation gives CASSVGGGTLNEQFF.

Only one count was recorded for this clone. V and J are TRBV5-6 and TRBJ2-3; D possibly matches TRBD1 or TRBD2 (7 bases each). Trimming cost V 1 base and J 2 bases, with 14 bases left between them. This CDR3 has 16 residues. Per the germline V gene, CDR1 is SGHDT and CDR2 is YYEEEE. CDR3 region: CASSLNPGGVTDTQYF. DNA of the CDR3: TGTGCCAGCAGCTTGAACCCAGGGGGGGTCACAGATACGCAGTATTTT.

Remarks on this clone: This sample also contains other DNA sequences that code for the same CDR3. The chain employs TRBV9 and TRBJ2-3; the D gene is possibly TRBD2 (5 bases). The CDR3 is 15 amino acids. Trimming took 0 bases from V and 0 from J, leaving 8 bases between them. CDR1 SGDLS and CDR2 YYNGEE come from the germline V gene. CDR3 DNA sequence: TGTGCCAGCAGCGTAGGAGGCGGGAGCACAGATACGCAGTATTTT. Protein sequence: CASSVGGGSTDTQYF.

The chain links TRBV6-4 to TRBJ2-5, with D possibly being TRBD1 (7 bases). Germline CDR1 is MRHNA and CDR2 is SNTAGT. V shed 9 bases and J shed 1 base, with 18 bases lying between them. The CDR3 spans 15 residues. This CDR3 is CARRRAGGIQETQYF. The CDR3 DNA reads TGTGCCAGAAGACGGGCAGGGGGGATCCAAGAGACCCAGTACTTC.

The chain is built from TRBV14 and TRBJ2-7, with 8 bases identical to TRBD2. Germline V gives CDR1 SGHDN, CDR2 FVKESK. This CDR3 has 15 residues. Trimming at V came to 4 bases and at J to 2 bases, leaving 7 bases not matched to a gene. The CDR3 sequence: CASSPSGSHTYEQYF. The CDR3 nucleotides are TGTGCCAGCAGCCCGAGCGGGAGTCACACCTACGAGCAGTACTTC. Drawing the rest from reference TRBV14 and TRBJ2-7, the complete variable domain is EAGVTQFPSHSVIEKGQTVTLRCDPISGHDNLYWYRRVMGKEIKFLLHFVKESKQDESGMPNNRFLAERTGGTYSTLKVQPAELEDSGVYFCASSPSGSHTYEQYFGPGTRLTVT.

This chain joins TRBV19 and TRBJ1-5; D possibly corresponds to TRBD1 (5 bases). V lost 6 bases and J 5 bases, leaving 14 bases between the germline ends. Germline CDR1 LNHDA, CDR2 SQIVND (reference sequence). CDR3 length equals 14 residues. CDR3: CASRRDSIDQPQHF. CDR3 in DNA: TGTGCCAGTAGGAGAGACAGTATCGATCAGCCCCAGCATTTT.

This chain connects TRBV30 to TRBJ2-1, with unresolved D. Germline assignment: CDR1 GTSNPN and CDR2 SVGIG (reference sequence). The V and J ends lost 1 base and 5 bases respectively, with 18 bases between them. The CDR3 totals 16 residues. CDR3 DNA: TGTGCCTGGAGTGGCTTCACAGAATTGAACAACAATGAGCAGTTCTTC. Amino acids: CAWSGFTELNNNEQFF.

The chain uses TRBV5-8 and TRBJ1-1; no clear D gene. The V end lost 0 bases, the J end lost 6 bases, and 6 bases lay between the germline ends. CDR1 and CDR2 (germline): SGHTS, YDEGEE. CDR3 length equals 12 residues. CDR3 amino acids: CASSLGESEAFF. CDR3 in DNA: TGTGCCAGCAGCTTGGGGGAGTCTGAAGCTTTCTTT.

As for this clone: A much larger clone lies one base from this, so it may be a read error. Other DNA variants within this sample encode the same CDR3. This sequence joins TRBV7-2 and TRBJ2-7; D uncertain. This CDR3 spans 11 amino acids. V was trimmed by 5 bases and J by 1 base, leaving 3 bases between them. Germline CDR1 is SGHTA and CDR2 is FQGNSA. This CDR3 is CASSPSYEQYF. The CDR3 coding sequence is TGTGCCAGCAGCCCATCCTACGAGCAGTACTTC. Full variable domain (outside the CDR3, taken from reference TRBV7-2 and TRBJ2-7): GAGVSQSPSNKVTEKGKDVELRCDPISGHTALYWYRQSLGQGLEFLIYFQGNSAPDKSGLPSDRFSAERTGGSVSTLTIQRTQQEDSAVYLCASSPSYEQYFGPGTRLTVT.

The V and J genes are TRBV5-6 and TRBJ2-5, with 7 bases fitting TRBD2. CDR3 length: 17 amino acids. Germline V CDR1 and CDR2: SGHDT, YYEEEE. V was clipped by 1 base and J by 5 bases; unmatched bases: 14. CDR3 amino acids: CASSLRGSGVPGETQYF. CDR3 in DNA: TGTGCCAGCAGCTTGCGAGGGAGCGGGGTCCCCGGCGAGACCCAGTACTTC. Full variable domain (outside the CDR3, taken from reference TRBV5-6 and TRBJ2-5): DAGVTQSPTHLIKTRGQQVTLRCSPKSGHDTVSWYQQALGQGPQFIFQYYEEEERQRGNFPDRFSGHQFPNYSSELNVNALLLGDSALYLCASSLRGSGVPGETQYFGPGTRLLVL.

Worth noting for this clone: Different DNA sequences within this sample yield the same CDR3. This CDR3 is CASSFGQGYGYTF. The DNA of the CDR3 is TGCGCCAGCAGCTTTGGACAGGGTTATGGCTACACCTTC. The chain recombines TRBV5-1 with TRBJ1-2; 8 bases align to TRBD1. Trimming removed 2 bases from V and 5 bases from J; junction bases left unmatched: 2. This CDR3 has 13 residues. In germline, CDR1 is SGHRS, CDR2 YFSETQ. Full variable domain (outside the CDR3, taken from reference TRBV5-1 and TRBJ1-2): KAGVTQTPRYLIKTRGQQVTLSCSPISGHRSVSWYQQTPGQGLQFLFEYFSETQRNKGNFPGRFSGRQFSNSRSEMNVSTLELGDSALYLCASSFGQGYGYTFGSGTRLTVV.

The chain is built from TRBV19 and TRBJ2-4; D gene ambiguous. V lost 7 bases to trimming and J lost 1 base, with 11 bases between them. CDR1 LNHDA and CDR2 SQIVND come from the germline V gene (reference sequence). This CDR3 comprises 14 residues. The CDR3 region is CASTTLGAKNIQYF. CDR3 DNA sequence: TGTGCCAGTACCACGTTGGGGGCCAAAAACATTCAGTACTTC.

The rearrangement joins TRBV21-1 to TRBJ1-2; the DNA was not used to check the table's D call, TRBD1. TRBV21-1 has pseudogene status. This CDR3 is 16 amino acids long. The DNA of the CDR3 is TGTGCCAGCAGCCCTCGTAAGGGGACAGGGTGTACTGGCTACACCTTC. Residues: CASSPRKGTGCTGYTF.

This clone was found a few times. This chain connects TRBV7-9 to TRBJ1-1; D may be TRBD1 (6 bases). The V and J ends lost 6 bases and 6 bases respectively, with 8 bases between them. This CDR3 contains 11 residues. Germline V CDR1 and CDR2: SEHNR, FQNEAQ (reference sequence). DNA of the CDR3: TGTGCCAGCAGACAGGGCTCTGAAGCTTTCTTT. It specifies CASRQGSEAFF.

The chain recombines TRBV5-8 with TRBJ1-3; possible D gene TRBD1, 5 bases. CDR1 and CDR2 (germline): SGHTS, YDEGEE. V lost 10 bases to trimming and J lost 4 bases, with 15 bases between them. This CDR3 is built from 13 residues. CDR3 region: CAGRKRGGNTIYF. The CDR3 DNA follows: TGTGCCGGACGGAAACGGGGCGGAAACACCATATATTTT.

The rearrangement links TRBV13 to TRBJ2-1, with D perhaps TRBD1 (6 bases). Germline-derived CDR1 and CDR2 are PRHDT and FYEKMQ (reference sequence). V lost 5 bases to trimming and J lost 7 bases, with 15 bases between them. This CDR3 is 14 amino acids long. The CDR3 reads CASSPRGLGNEQFF. The CDR3 region has the DNA TGTGCCAGCAGCCCCAGGGGTCTGGGGAATGAGCAGTTCTTC.

The chain links TRBV5-6 to TRBJ2-7, with a weak D call TRBD2 (5 bases). This CDR3 is built from 12 residues. V was clipped by 0 bases and J by 7 bases, with 8 bases between them. CDR1 and CDR2 (germline): SGHDT, YYEEEE. Here the CDR3 DNA reads TGTGCCAGCAGCTTGGACCAGCGGGAGCAGTACTTC. This codes for CASSLDQREQYF.

The V gene is TRBV4-3, the J gene TRBJ2-1; D unresolved. This CDR3 contains 15 residues. The ends were cut back, 4 bases at V and 2 bases at J, with 12 bases in the middle. Germline V CDR1 and CDR2: LGHNA, YSLEER. In DNA, the CDR3 is TGCGCCAGCAGCCCTCAGACGGCTGCCTACAATGAGCAGTTCTTC. It yields the protein CASSPQTAAYNEQFF.

The rearrangement joins TRBV27 to TRBJ2-1; 10 bases are a match to TRBD1. Trimming cost V 8 bases and J 7 bases; bases outside gene matches: 11. Germline V gene sequence: CDR1 MNHEY, CDR2 SMNVEV (reference sequence). The CDR3 has 15 residues. Here the CDR3 reads CASSTGGVFLNEQFF. The CDR3 DNA reads as TGTGCCAGCTCGACAGGGGGCGTGTTTCTAAATGAGCAGTTCTTC.

This sequence joins TRBV27 and TRBJ1-5; D is possibly TRBD1 (5 bases). CDR3 length equals 16 residues. Looked up from germline, CDR1 is MNHEY and CDR2 is SMNVEV (reference sequence). Trimming shortened V by 6 bases and J by 0 bases, and 15 bases separated the two germline ends. The chain's CDR3 is CASSRGRQGSNQPQHF. CDR3 nucleotide sequence: TGTGCCAGCAGCCGGGGCCGCCAGGGTAGCAATCAGCCCCAGCATTTT.

This chain links TRBV5-1 with TRBJ2-7, with a possible D match to TRBD1 (5 bases). V lost 5 bases, J lost 1 base, and 7 bases lay in between. Germline assignment: CDR1 SGHRS and CDR2 YFSETQ. The CDR3 sequence is 12 residues long. In DNA form, the CDR3 reads TGCGCCAGCAGATCAGGGTCCTACGAGCAGTACTTC. Residues: CASRSGSYEQYF.

The J gene is TRBJ2-7, the V gene TRBV4-1; TRBD2 aligns across 14 bases. The junction had 3 bases not matched to a gene; V was cut back by 3 bases and J by 2 bases. The germline gives CDR1 MGHRA, CDR2 YSYEKL. The CDR3 is made up of 16 amino acids. DNA for the CDR3: TGCGCCAGCAGCCACAGACTAGCGGGAGGGACCTACGAGCAGTACTTC. Amino acids: CASSHRLAGGTYEQYF.

The chain uses TRBV15 and TRBJ2-1, with 10 bases identical to TRBD2. V dropped 5 bases and J dropped 5; count of bases not matched to a gene: 9. This CDR3 is 16 amino acids long. Germline CDR1 and CDR2: LNHNV and YYDKDF (reference sequence). The CDR3 DNA reads as TGTGCCACCAGCCCCCGCGCAGCGGGAGGGGACAATGAGCAGTTCTTC. Encoded protein: CATSPRAAGGDNEQFF.

This clone has a single count. The rearrangement links TRBV6-6 to TRBJ2-2; D is unclear. The CDR3 contains 14 residues. The germline V and J ends were trimmed by 1 base and 6 bases, with 9 bases remaining between them. Germline values: CDR1 MNHNY, CDR2 SVGAGI (reference sequence). The CDR3 is CASSYFQASGELFF. The CDR3 DNA is TGTGCCAGCAGTTACTTCCAGGCCTCCGGGGAGCTGTTTTTT.